The 30 T cell receptor beta chains below were found in one sample sequenced in a study of T-cell reconstitution after alpha-beta-depleted transplantation in children. Unique molecular identifiers tagged the TCRbeta library. TCRdb processed the PCR reads anew with MiXCR; each CDR3 protein has one entry. The sample has over 550,000 distinct CDR3 sequences, over 9.5% seen once. The material was PBMCs from the stem cell graft donor, obtained from the stem cell graft. The source is a human donor who donated a stem cell graft to a child with acute myeloid leukemia.

The chain employs TRBV3-1 and TRBJ2-1; the D is unclear. V was pared by 0 bases and J by 8 bases, with 11 bases between. The germline gives CDR1 LGHDT, CDR2 YNNKEL (reference sequence). The CDR3 contains 14 residues. In DNA form, the CDR3 reads TGTGCCAGCAGCCAAGATAGGGCCCCCTATGAGCAGTTCTTC. Translating gives CASSQDRAPYEQFF.

This clonotype was seen ten or more times. The J gene is TRBJ2-7, the V gene TRBV6-2 or TRBV6-3; 7 nucleotides match TRBD2. The CDR3 has 14 amino acids. Germline V CDR1 and CDR2: MNHEY, SVGEGT. V shed 10 bases, J shed 4 bases, and the junction held 13 bases outside the gene matches. This CDR3 is CATAVGLAVYEQYF. CDR3 DNA: TGTGCCACTGCGGTCGGGCTAGCGGTTTACGAGCAGTACTTC.

This clonotype was seen only a few times. This rearrangement joins TRBV6-1 to TRBJ1-1, with TRBD1 identical over 8 bases. The CDR3 totals 15 residues. Germline CDR1 MNHNS, CDR2 SASEGT. Germline trimming cut 6 bases from V and 4 bases from J; bases unmatched to any gene: 10. CDR3 DNA: TGTGCCAGCAGGTCGACAGGGGTAAGGGTCACTGAAGCTTTCTTT. Translated: CASRSTGVRVTEAFF.

This clonotype was seen more than once but under ten times. The chain uses TRBV5-1 and TRBJ1-1; D might be TRBD1 (6 bases). Germline V gives CDR1 SGHRS, CDR2 YFSETQ. The length of the CDR3 is 15 residues. Trimming pared 0 bases from V and 3 bases from J, leaving 12 bases between. In DNA form, the CDR3 reads TGCGCCAGCAGCTTGGTTGGGGCAGGGGACACTGAAGCTTTCTTT. Translated: CASSLVGAGDTEAFF.

The rearrangement links TRBV28 to TRBJ1-1; TRBD1 might be the D (5 bases). V lost 6 bases and J lost 0, with 17 bases in between. Germline CDR1 and CDR2: MDHEN and SYDVKM. CDR3 length equals 16 residues. The CDR3 nucleotides are TGTGCCAGCAGCCCTCGTGGGGGTCTCATGAACACTGAAGCTTTCTTT. Its protein product is CASSPRGGLMNTEAFF. Variable domain in full (rest from reference TRBV28 and TRBJ1-1): DVKVTQSSRYLVKRTGEKVFLECVQDMDHENMFWYRQDPGLGLRLIYFSYDVKMKEKGDIPEGYSVSREKKERFSLILESASTNQTSMYLCASSPRGGLMNTEAFFGQGTRLTVV.

In its sample, this clonotype was seen many times. The CDR3 sequence: CASSRQYSGGANTGELFF. The DNA of the CDR3 is TGCGCCAGCAGCCGACAATATAGCGGGGGGGCGAACACCGGGGAGCTGTTTTTT. The chain couples TRBV4-3 to TRBJ2-2; 11 bases fit TRBD2. Trimming took 4 bases from V and 0 from J; bases not matched to a gene: 7. This CDR3 has 18 residues. Germline V gene data show CDR1 as LGHNA and CDR2 as YSLEER.

J is TRBJ2-2 and V is TRBV20-1, with TRBD1 identical over 10 bases. Germline CDR1 DFQATT, CDR2 SNEGSKA (reference sequence). J lost 4 bases, V lost 5 bases, and 4 bases had no gene match. The CDR3 has 14 residues. In nucleotides, the CDR3 is TGCAGTGCTGACGACAGGGGGCGCACCGGGGAGCTGTTTTTT. It translates to CSADDRGRTGELFF.

The CDR3 DNA reads TGTGCCAGCAGCTGGGAGGGACAGGGAAGCTCTGGAAACACCATATATTTT. This codes for CASSWEGQGSSGNTIYF. The rearrangement uses TRBV7-2 and TRBJ1-3; 9 nucleotides align to TRBD1. The CDR3 spans 17 residues. The germline CDR1 and CDR2 sequences are SGHTA and FQGNSA. V trimming: 4 bases; J trimming: 0 bases; junction bases outside the gene matches: 7.

This clonotype has just a few counts. The rearrangement uses TRBV4-2 and TRBJ2-1; 8 bases agree with TRBD2. The V and J ends lost 0 bases and 8 bases, in that order; junction bases with no gene match: 9. Germline V gives CDR1 LGHNA, CDR2 YNFKEQ. The CDR3 consists of 16 residues. CDR3 coding DNA: TGTGCCAGCAGCCAAGATCAGAACGGGAGGGACGATGAGCAGTTCTTC. Residues: CASSQDQNGRDDEQFF.

This chain joins TRBV28 and TRBJ2-3; the D gene is possibly TRBD2 (6 bases). The CDR3 consists of 16 residues. The V gene's germline CDR1 is MDHEN and CDR2 SYDVKM. V dropped 9 bases and J dropped 5 bases, with 24 bases sitting between them. Written as DNA, the CDR3 is TGTGCCAGTTCGCACGGCGGGGCTAGCTACGGAGATACGCAGTATTTT. Its translation: CASSHGGASYGDTQYF.

This clonotype came up a few times. The chain employs TRBV18 and TRBJ2-2, with D unclear. Trimming shortened V by 2 bases and J by 0 bases, and 7 bases separated the two germline ends. CDR3 length: 15 amino acids. Looked up from germline, CDR1 is KGHSH and CDR2 is LQKENI. The CDR3 sequence: CASSPDATNTGELFF. CDR3 coding DNA: TGTGCCAGCTCACCAGACGCTACGAACACCGGGGAGCTGTTTTTT.

This clonotype was detected many times. The chain employs TRBV4-2 and TRBJ2-3, with D perhaps being TRBD1 or TRBD2 (5 bases each). The CDR3 contains 17 residues. The ends were cut back, 1 base at V and 0 bases at J, with 14 bases in the middle. Germline CDR1 LGHNA, CDR2 YNFKEQ. DNA of the CDR3: TGTGCCAGCAGCCAAGCAGATTTGGGGACCAGCACAGATACGCAGTATTTT. It translates to CASSQADLGTSTDTQYF.

This clonotype was seen ten or more times. The rearrangement uses TRBV28 and TRBJ2-1, with TRBD2 matching 16 bases. The CDR3 is 18 residues long. V dropped 4 bases and J dropped 1; count of bases not matched to a gene: 4. The germline CDR1 and CDR2 sequences are MDHEN and SYDVKM. The CDR3 DNA follows: TGTGCCAGCAGTTCGGGGACTAGCGGGAGGGATTCCTACAATGAGCAGTTCTTC. This translates into CASSSGTSGRDSYNEQFF. The whole variable domain, filled in from reference TRBV28 and TRBJ2-1, reads DVKVTQSSRYLVKRTGEKVFLECVQDMDHENMFWYRQDPGLGLRLIYFSYDVKMKEKGDIPEGYSVSREKKERFSLILESASTNQTSMYLCASSSGTSGRDSYNEQFFGPGTRLTVL.

This clonotype has a count of ten or more. This chain uses TRBV7-2 with TRBJ2-3; unclear D gene. The CDR3 spans 12 residues. V dropped 5 bases and J dropped 4 bases, with 7 bases sitting between them. From germline, CDR1 is SGHTA and CDR2 FQGNSA. Written as DNA, the CDR3 is TGTGCCAGCAGCGGGGTCTCAGATACGCAGTATTTT. Protein: CASSGVSDTQYF. The complete variable domain, with remaining parts taken from reference TRBV7-2 and TRBJ2-3, reads GAGVSQSPSNKVTEKGKDVELRCDPISGHTALYWYRQSLGQGLEFLIYFQGNSAPDKSGLPSDRFSAERTGGSVSTLTIQRTQQEDSAVYLCASSGVSDTQYFGPGTRLTVL.

This clonotype was counted between two and nine times. This chain links TRBV2 with TRBJ2-5, with D perhaps TRBD2 (5 bases). Between the trimmed V and J ends, which lost 7 bases and 7 bases, there was a span of 22 bases. CDR1 is SNHLY, CDR2 FYNNEI, per germline. The CDR3 is 15 residues long. As DNA, the CDR3 is TGTGCCAGCACTGAGAGGGTCCTAAATTTGGGGACCCAGTACTTC. It yields the protein CASTERVLNLGTQYF.

V usage is TRBV20-1 and J usage is TRBJ1-1, with 7 bases aligning to TRBD1. The germline V gene encodes CDR1 DFQATT and CDR2 SNEGSKA (reference sequence). The junction had 18 bases not matched to a gene; V was cut back by 4 bases and J by 4 bases. The CDR3 is made up of 17 amino acids. The CDR3: CSAKHGGPGQQITEAFF. CDR3 nucleotide sequence: TGCAGTGCTAAACACGGTGGCCCGGGACAGCAAATCACTGAAGCTTTCTTT.

This clonotype was seen a few times. This sequence joins TRBV18 and TRBJ2-1; D gene unclear. Trimming took off 0 bases at V and 0 bases at J, with 9 bases between the two ends. In germline, CDR1 is KGHSH, CDR2 LQKENI. There are 16 residues in the CDR3. CDR3 coding DNA: TGTGCCAGCTCACCACCGAGCGCTAGCTCCTACAATGAGCAGTTCTTC. It codes for CASSPPSASSYNEQFF.

This clonotype showed up many times. The V call is TRBV5-6, the J call TRBJ2-5; TRBD2 matches 10 bases. The CDR3 length is 14 residues. The ends lost 5 bases at V and 4 bases at J; junction bases unmatched: 5. Germline CDR1 and CDR2: SGHDT and YYEEEE. The CDR3 region is CASRSSGSGETQYF. The CDR3 nucleotides read TGTGCCAGCAGGTCTAGCGGGAGTGGAGAGACCCAGTACTTC.

The CDR3 sequence is CASSPRRGAEAFF. The CDR3 DNA follows: TGTGCCAGCTCACCCCGGAGAGGAGCCGAAGCTTTCTTT. The V gene is TRBV18, the J gene TRBJ1-1; D uncertain. This CDR3 is built from 13 residues. The V and J ends lost 3 bases and 8 bases respectively, with 13 bases between them. In germline, CDR1 is KGHSH, CDR2 LQKENI. Full variable domain (missing parts from reference TRBV18 and TRBJ1-1): NAGVMQNPRHLVRRRGQEARLRCSPMKGHSHVYWYRQLPEEGLKFMVYLQKENIIDESGMPKERFSAEFPKEGPSILRIQQVVRGDSAAYFCASSPRRGAEAFFGQGTRLTVV.

The rearrangement links TRBV5-6 to TRBJ2-1; weak D call: TRBD2 (5 bases). Per the germline V gene, CDR1 is SGHDT and CDR2 is YYEEEE. The CDR3 has 14 residues. V lost 4 bases and J lost 6, with 14 bases in between. The DNA for the CDR3 is TGTGCCAGCAGCCCTGGACTGGTCTGCAATGAGCAGTTCTTC. The encoded protein is CASSPGLVCNEQFF.

V is TRBV5-1 and J is TRBJ2-5; D remains ambiguous. V gave up 3 bases and J gave up 5 bases, with 8 bases separating them. Germline CDR1 SGHRS, CDR2 YFSETQ. This CDR3 has 12 residues. The CDR3 nucleotides read TGCGCCAGCAGCTACGATAGGGAGACCCAGTACTTC. This sequence encodes CASSYDRETQYF.

This clonotype was seen ten or more times. The chain couples TRBV28 to TRBJ2-7; TRBD2 aligns across 8 bases. The germline V gene has CDR1 MDHEN and CDR2 SYDVKM. This CDR3 spans 17 amino acids. The junction had 13 bases not matched to a gene; V was cut back by 3 bases and J by 3 bases. CDR3 sequence reads: CASSFPPLRAGDYEQYF. The DNA for the CDR3 is TGTGCCAGCAGTTTTCCCCCGCTTAGAGCGGGAGACTACGAGCAGTACTTC. The whole variable domain, filled in from reference TRBV28 and TRBJ2-7, reads DVKVTQSSRYLVKRTGEKVFLECVQDMDHENMFWYRQDPGLGLRLIYFSYDVKMKEKGDIPEGYSVSREKKERFSLILESASTNQTSMYLCASSFPPLRAGDYEQYFGPGTRLTVT.

The rearrangement joins TRBV4-3 to TRBJ2-1; TRBD2 matches 7 bases. After removal of 0 bases from V and 0 bases from J, the junction contained 8 bases not matched to a gene. The germline CDR1 and CDR2 sequences are LGHNA and YSLEER. This CDR3 is 18 amino acids long. Here the CDR3 reads CASSQDPGGSSSYNEQFF. The CDR3 DNA reads TGCGCCAGCAGCCAAGATCCTGGCGGGAGCTCCTCCTACAATGAGCAGTTCTTC.

This clonotype was picked up one time. The chain uses TRBV20-1 and TRBJ2-1; D is perhaps TRBD1 or TRBD2 (7 bases each). The CDR3 is 13 residues long. Germline V lookup: CDR1 DFQATT, CDR2 SNEGSKA (reference sequence). Trimming took off 0 bases at V and 9 bases at J, with 12 bases between the two ends. Here the CDR3 DNA reads TGCAGTGCTAGAGATCCAGGGGGGGGTGAGCAGTTCTTC. Protein product: CSARDPGGGEQFF.

The rearrangement links TRBV7-2 to TRBJ2-7, with 8 bases matching TRBD1. CDR1 is SGHTA, CDR2 FQGNSA, per germline. V shed 6 bases and J 7 bases; nucleotides not matched to a gene: 11. The CDR3 has 14 residues. This CDR3 is CASSFKQGVGEQYF. The CDR3 nucleotides read TGTGCCAGCAGTTTTAAACAGGGGGTTGGAGAGCAGTACTTC.

This clonotype was seen once. The J gene is TRBJ2-7, the V gene TRBV11-1; TRBD2 aligns across 14 bases. Germline CDR1 reads SGHAT; CDR2 reads FQDESV (reference sequence). The V segment lost 5 bases and the J segment 0 bases; nucleotides outside the gene matches: 12. The CDR3 extends over 19 amino acids. The CDR3 sequence: CASSQERGLAGGSSYEQYF. In DNA form, the CDR3 reads TGTGCCAGCAGCCAGGAAAGAGGACTAGCGGGAGGAAGCTCCTACGAGCAGTACTTC.

This clonotype was recorded a few times. This could be a read error, since a much larger clone is one nucleotide away. The chain links TRBV6-2 or TRBV6-3 to TRBJ2-2; no clear D. The CDR3 covers 11 residues. V lost 1 base to trimming and J lost 7 bases, with 1 base between them. Germline V lookup: CDR1 MNHEY, CDR2 SVGEGT. The DNA of the CDR3 is TGTGCCAGCAGTTACTTCGGGGAGCTGTTTTTT. It specifies CASSYFGELFF.

This clonotype appeared a few times. The chain uses TRBV6-1 and TRBJ1-1; 7 nucleotides match TRBD1. The CDR3 spans 14 residues. Germline V CDR1 and CDR2: MNHNS, SASEGT. Trimming removed 10 bases from V and 3 bases from J; junction bases left unmatched: 11. The CDR3, as DNA: TGTGCCACCTGGGACAGCCAAGGGTACACTGAAGCTTTCTTT. Translating gives CATWDSQGYTEAFF.

The chain combines TRBV21-1 with TRBJ2-7. TRBV21-1 has pseudogene status. The CDR3 has 14 amino acids. CDR3 coding DNA: TGTGCCAGCAGCATCTGGGCTGGCCATTCCGAGCAGTACTTC. This encodes CASSIWAGHSEQYF.

This clonotype came up many times. The chain employs TRBV9 and TRBJ2-3; D not certain. V was pared by 2 bases and J by 7 bases, with 20 bases between. The CDR3 extends over 16 amino acids. Per the germline V gene, CDR1 is SGDLS and CDR2 is YYNGEE. The CDR3 coding sequence is TGTGCCAGCAGCGTCCCCTACGACACCCCCACGAATACGCAGTATTTT. Residues: CASSVPYDTPTNTQYF.